Below, 11 T cell receptor beta chains from the same sample are listed, as sequenced in a study of control samples from healthy donors and cancer patients. Sequencing was performed with immunoSEQ multiplex PCR; in TCRdb, only in-frame clones are kept and a portion is missing. This sample has about 130,000 clones, with about 92% found just once. Sequenced material: PBMCs. The receptors shown here come from a man aged 45-65 years with head and neck cancer.

DNA of the CDR3: TGCGCCAGCAGCCCTGACAGATCTAATGAAAAACTGTTTTTT. It yields the protein CASSPDRSNEKLFF. The chain recombines TRBV5-1 with TRBJ1-4; perhaps TRBD1 as D (5 bases). The length of the CDR3 is 14 residues. Germline CDR1 reads SGHRS; CDR2 reads YFSETQ. V was pared by 4 bases and J by 3 bases, with 10 bases between.

The genes are TRBV19 and TRBJ1-1, with TRBD1 as a possible D gene (6 bases). With 4 bases removed from V and 7 bases from J, the gap between germline ends came to 13 bases. The CDR3 contains 13 residues. The germline CDR1 and CDR2 sequences are LNHDA and SQIVND (reference sequence). In nucleotides, the CDR3 is TGTGCCAGTAGTACTATTTCGGACAGTGAAGCTTTCTTT. This translates into CASSTISDSEAFF.

CDR3 DNA sequence: TGCGCCAGCAGCCCGGGACAGGCAAGGAGAAGGGTATATGGCTACACCTTC. The encoded protein is CASSPGQARRRVYGYTF. The J gene is TRBJ1-2, the V gene TRBV5-1, with 8 bases fitting TRBD1. CDR1 SGHRS and CDR2 YFSETQ come from the germline V gene. Trimming removed 4 bases from V and 5 bases from J; junction bases left unmatched: 16. This CDR3 has 17 amino acids.

This chain uses TRBV18 with TRBJ2-5; D tentatively reads TRBD1 or TRBD2 (5 bases each). CDR1 is KGHSH, CDR2 LQKENI, per germline. Trimming removed 6 bases at V and 7 bases at J, with 21 bases between. The CDR3 has 15 residues. The CDR3 DNA reads as TGTGCCAGCTCCTTTTACCAAGAGATTGGGGGGACCCAGTACTTC. It yields the protein CASSFYQEIGGTQYF. Drawing the rest from reference TRBV18 and TRBJ2-5, the complete variable domain is NAGVMQNPRHLVRRRGQEARLRCSPMKGHSHVYWYRQLPEEGLKFMVYLQKENIIDESGMPKERFSAEFPKEGPSILRIQQVVRGDSAAYFCASSFYQEIGGTQYFGPGTRLLVL.

The rearrangement joins TRBV24-1 to TRBJ2-7; 12 nucleotides agree with TRBD2. This CDR3 is 17 amino acids long. Germline V lookup: CDR1 KGHDR, CDR2 SFDVKD. Germline trimming cut 4 bases from V and 3 bases from J; bases unmatched to any gene: 9. The CDR3, as DNA: TGTGCCACCAGTGACCCCACCTCTAGCGGGGGGGGCTACGAGCAGTACTTC. Translating gives CATSDPTSSGGGYEQYF.

This chain connects TRBV18 to TRBJ1-4; D is undetermined. Trimming cost V 3 bases and J 11 bases, with 13 bases left between them. Germline V gives CDR1 KGHSH, CDR2 LQKENI. The CDR3 totals 13 residues. CDR3 sequence reads: CASSPMDVRKLFF. DNA for the CDR3: TGTGCCAGCTCACCTATGGACGTTCGGAAACTGTTTTTT.

The chain uses TRBV19 and TRBJ1-2; TRBD1 is a possible D gene (5 bases). V gave up 3 bases and J gave up 8 bases, with 13 bases separating them. Germline CDR1 is LNHDA and CDR2 is SQIVND (reference sequence). The CDR3 spans 13 residues. The chain's CDR3 is CASSINRLTGYTF. DNA for the CDR3: TGTGCCAGTAGTATCAACAGGTTGACCGGCTACACCTTC.

This chain joins TRBV30 and TRBJ2-3, with 9 bases identical to TRBD2. V lost 2 bases to trimming and J lost 0 bases; unmatched junction nucleotides: 3. CDR1 is GTSNPN and CDR2 is SVGIG in the germline V gene (reference sequence). The CDR3 sequence is 15 residues long. For the CDR3, the DNA is TGTGCCTGGAGTAGGACTAGCGTAAGCACAGATACGCAGTATTTT. As protein: CAWSRTSVSTDTQYF.

The rearrangement links TRBV28 to TRBJ2-7, with a weak D call TRBD2 (6 bases). This CDR3 has 14 residues. Trimming removed 6 bases from V and 0 bases from J, with 12 bases in between. Germline assignment: CDR1 MDHEN and CDR2 SYDVKM. The CDR3 here is CASRGLWSSYEQYF. CDR3 nucleotides: TGTGCCAGCAGGGGACTCTGGAGCTCCTACGAGCAGTACTTC.

This chain joins TRBV4-2 and TRBJ1-1; possibly TRBD1 for D (6 bases). CDR3 size: 16 residues. Between the trimmed V and J ends, which lost 0 bases and 5 bases, there was a span of 16 bases. Germline CDR1 and CDR2: LGHNA and YNFKEQ. The CDR3 spells CASSQDPTGKGTEAFF. For the CDR3, the DNA is TGTGCCAGCAGCCAAGACCCTACAGGGAAGGGGACTGAAGCTTTCTTT.

V and J are TRBV9 and TRBJ1-2, with D unclear. V dropped 2 bases and J dropped 3 bases, with 11 bases sitting between them. CDR1 is SGDLS, CDR2 YYNGEE, per germline. The CDR3 contains 14 residues. CDR3 coding DNA: TGTGCCAGCAGCGTGGCAGACCGGTACTATGGCTACACCTTC. It encodes CASSVADRYYGYTF.